The entry below gives a single T cell receptor (beta chain) sequence along with its context. Antigen specificity is unknown. A quantity of roughly 0.5 to 1 ug RNA underwent reverse transcription using random hexamers. From the immunoSEQ multiplex PCR reads, TCRdb called clonotypes with MiXCR, one entry per CDR3 protein. This table has more than 100,000 distinct CDR3 sequences, around 96% appearing once. Germline V CDR1 and CDR2: SQVTM, ANQGSEA. This CDR3 is 14 amino acids long. The V end was cut by 6 bases, the J end by 7 bases, with 22 bases between. The authors negatively isolated CD8+ and CD4+ T cells and FACS-enriched TEMRA cells. This entry is derived from a study of CD8 T cells in Susac syndrome. Study results and limitations: The authors acknowledged that the study's TCR sequencing and HLA analysis involved relatively few individuals.

The sample taken for sequencing was CD4+ T cells from PBMCs. The chain couples TRBV29-1 to TRBJ2-7, with TRBD1 as a possible D gene (6 bases). The receptor was isolated from a human donor in good health. The CDR3 is CSVKIMGAALEQYF. CDR3 coding DNA: TGCAGCGTCAAGATAATGGGGGCTGCTTTAGAGCAGTACTTC.